Given below is one T cell receptor beta chain in context. Its antigen is currently not known. No much larger clone is present one base from it, and per-base qualities are unavailable. Per the germline V gene, SGHVS is the CDR1 and FNYEAQ is the CDR2. The CDR3 measures 14 amino acids from cysteine to phenylalanine. CDR3 DNA only is kept here, 42 bases in frame from base 1. From V the trimming removes 4 bases and from J it removes 4 bases, while the gene matches leave 1 base of the junction unaccounted for. The data were obtained in a study of T cell changes during pregnancy in multiple sclerosis (dated by TCRdb to about 2019). Looking at the study overall: The study looked at changes in the T cell repertoire across pregnancy in women with multiple sclerosis.

The library relied on the immunoSEQ multiplex PCR assay. Held by TCRdb, this immuneACCESS table contains in-frame sequences only and omits some clones. Under half of the omission traces to an unresolved V gene where checked; the cause of the rest is unknown. The sample data list about 110,000 clones, and about 90% of these were observed just once. The ten largest account for 1.5% of the sample. The chain links TRBV7-6 with TRBJ2-1; a stretch of 10 junction bases matches TRBD2. Sequenced here: peripheral blood, sampled in the third trimester of pregnancy. The clonotype was recovered from a female donor with multiple sclerosis, enrolled in a pregnancy study. The DNA is TGTGCCAGCAGCTCTAGCGGGAGTTACAATGAGCAGTTCTTC. Its protein product is CASSSSGSYNEQFF. Where the CDR3 stops, the reference TRBV7-6 and TRBJ2-1 genes take over; the full variable domain is GAGVSQSPRYKVTKRGQDVALRCDPISGHVSLYWYRQALGQGPEFLTYFNYEAQQDKSGLPNDRFSAERPEGSISTLTIQRTEQRDSAMYRCASSSSGSYNEQFFGPGTRLTVL.